One T cell receptor (beta chain) is described in this entry. Trimming pared 6 bases from V and 8 bases from J, leaving 13 bases between. Per germline, CDR1 SNHLY and CDR2 FYNNEI. There are 12 residues in the CDR3. Across about two dozen US areas, participants ranged in age from about 18 to 90 years. Symptom resolution, clearance, or two negative PCRs marked the recovered donors of Cohort 3. This sample was taken from a study of blood T cell repertoires in COVID-19. As processed by the authors: The authors estimated nucleated cell counts from reference gene primer amplification. Profiling relied on immunoSEQ multiplex PCR, and the TCRdb table lists in-frame clones only, not all of them. The V and J calls and the clone size are those of that table, but D and trimming were determined from the DNA. The table has approximately 440,000 clones, 90% seen once.

The gene calls are TRBV2 and TRBJ1-2; tentatively, D is TRBD1 (6 bases). Material for sequencing was PBMCs or T cells enriched from blood (not recorded which). The receptor's source is a young man who had recovered from COVID-19. CDR3 protein: CASSYGQLGYTF. CDR3 coding DNA: TGTGCCAGCAGCTACGGACAGTTAGGCTACACCTTC.